Listed below are T cell receptor beta chains from one sample, sequenced in a study of blood T cell repertoires in COVID-19. Generated by immunoSEQ multiplex PCR, the TCRdb table keeps only in-frame clones and is missing some. The sample shows 200,000 or so clones, 92% of them seen only once. Sample: peripheral blood. These receptors were collected from a man aged 60-69 years with COVID-19, enrolled during active disease. Each CDR3 is given with its conserved first and last residue. The D gene is left open where the match is weak. Expanded clones get a size class; other rows say once, few or many, or leave the size out.

d_gene: .; j_gene: TRBJ2-3; v_gene: TRBV5-1; abundance: .; CDR3aa: CASSSSTGTDTQYF; CDR3nt: TGCGCCAGCAGCTCCTCTACAGGCACAGATACGCAGTATTTT
d_gene: .; j_gene: TRBJ2-7; v_gene: TRBV27; abundance: once; CDR3aa: CASSLTGAYEQYF; CDR3nt: TGTGCCAGCAGTTTGACAGGAGCCTACGAGCAGTACTTC
d_gene: .; j_gene: TRBJ2-1; v_gene: TRBV18; abundance: .; CDR3aa: CASSLQGYEQFF; CDR3nt: TGTGCCAGCTCACTACAGGGCTATGAGCAGTTCTTC
d_gene: .; j_gene: TRBJ1-2; v_gene: TRBV9; abundance: .; CDR3aa: CASSQGGRAADYGYTF; CDR3nt: TGTGCCAGCAGCCAAGGCGGGAGGGCGGCTGACTATGGCTACACCTTC
d_gene: .; j_gene: TRBJ1-1; v_gene: TRBV30; abundance: .; CDR3aa: CAWSKDSNTEAFF; CDR3nt: TGTGCCTGGAGTAAGGACTCGAACACTGAAGCTTTCTTT
d_gene: TRBD1; j_gene: TRBJ2-3; v_gene: TRBV12-5; abundance: .; CDR3aa: CASADGTGYGDTQYF; CDR3nt: TGTGCTAGTGCCGACGGGACAGGGTACGGAGATACGCAGTATTTT
d_gene: .; j_gene: TRBJ1-1; v_gene: TRBV5-1; abundance: .; CDR3aa: CASLGTQGMNTEAFF; CDR3nt: TGCGCCAGCCTCGGGACTCAGGGTATGAACACTGAAGCTTTCTTT
d_gene: TRBD1; j_gene: TRBJ1-6; v_gene: TRBV6-6; abundance: .; CDR3aa: CASSPGTGSSYNSPLHF; CDR3nt: TGTGCCAGCAGTCCAGGGACAGGGAGCTCCTATAATTCACCCCTCCACTTT
d_gene: .; j_gene: TRBJ2-3; v_gene: TRBV19; abundance: .; CDR3aa: CAKTRGRYFRDTDTQYF; CDR3nt: TGTGCCAAAACACGGGGGAGATATTTCCGTGACACAGATACGCAGTATTTT
d_gene: TRBD1; j_gene: TRBJ1-6; v_gene: TRBV5-1; abundance: .; CDR3aa: CASSSLNRGPNSPLHF; CDR3nt: TGCGCCAGCAGCTCACTCAACAGGGGTCCGAATTCACCCCTCCACTTT
d_gene: .; j_gene: TRBJ2-1; v_gene: TRBV27; abundance: .; CDR3aa: CASSPRDTHNEQFF; CDR3nt: TGTGCCAGCAGTCCACGGGACACACACAATGAGCAGTTCTTC
d_gene: TRBD1; j_gene: TRBJ1-1; v_gene: TRBV6-5; abundance: .; CDR3aa: CASSLPGTGNTEAFF; CDR3nt: TGTGCCAGCAGTCTCCCCGGGACAGGGAACACTGAAGCTTTCTTT
d_gene: .; j_gene: TRBJ2-1; v_gene: TRBV28; abundance: .; CDR3aa: CASSLPSTMKQFF; CDR3nt: TGTGCCAGCAGCCTCCCTTCAACAATGAAGCAGTTCTTC
d_gene: .; j_gene: TRBJ2-1; v_gene: TRBV27; abundance: .; CDR3aa: CASSLGQGGVYNEQFF; CDR3nt: TGTGCCAGCAGTTTAGGGCAGGGCGGAGTTTACAATGAGCAGTTCTTC
d_gene: .; j_gene: TRBJ2-2; v_gene: TRBV28; abundance: .; CDR3aa: CASSLGGGTGELFF; CDR3nt: TGTGCCAGCAGTTTGGGGGGTGGCACCGGGGAGCTGTTTTTT
d_gene: TRBD1; j_gene: TRBJ1-1; v_gene: TRBV5-4; abundance: .; CDR3aa: CASSLQGARNTEAFF; CDR3nt: TGTGCCAGCAGCTTGCAGGGGGCTAGGAACACTGAAGCTTTCTTT
d_gene: TRBD2; j_gene: TRBJ2-1; v_gene: TRBV28; abundance: once; CDR3aa: CASRTSLAGVSEQFF; CDR3nt: TGTGCCAGCAGAACTTCACTAGCGGGAGTAAGTGAGCAGTTCTTC
d_gene: .; j_gene: TRBJ1-5; v_gene: TRBV18; abundance: once; CDR3aa: CASSSASGEGQPQHF; CDR3nt: TGTGCCAGCTCAAGTGCTTCAGGGGAAGGCCAGCCCCAGCATTTT
d_gene: TRBD1; j_gene: TRBJ1-6; v_gene: TRBV28; abundance: .; CDR3aa: CASSLNRGSALNSPLHF; CDR3nt: TGTGCCAGCAGTCTTAACAGGGGCTCCGCCCTTAATTCACCCCTCCACTTT
d_gene: .; j_gene: TRBJ2-7; v_gene: TRBV6-2/TRBV6-3; abundance: .; CDR3aa: CASSYPWGHHHWYEQYF; CDR3nt: TGTGCCAGCAGTTACCCTTGGGGACACCATCATTGGTACGAGCAGTACTTC
d_gene: TRBD2; j_gene: TRBJ2-1; v_gene: TRBV5-1; abundance: .; CDR3aa: CASFRTSGGAYNEQFF; CDR3nt: TGCGCCAGTTTCCGGACTAGCGGGGGGGCGTACAATGAGCAGTTCTTC
d_gene: TRBD1; j_gene: TRBJ1-1; v_gene: TRBV29-1; abundance: .; CDR3aa: CSVVRGTGEAFF; CDR3nt: TGCAGCGTTGTACGGGGGACAGGGGAAGCTTTCTTT
d_gene: .; j_gene: TRBJ1-2; v_gene: TRBV6-5; abundance: .; CDR3aa: CASRSTGREGGYTF; CDR3nt: TGTGCCAGCAGAAGCACAGGGCGTGAGGGTGGCTACACCTTC